These 15 T cell receptor beta chains were sequenced from one sample in a study of Ad26.COV2.S vaccination and SARS-CoV-2 variants. The assay was immunoSEQ multiplex PCR, and TCRdb's table has in-frame clones only and misses some. The sample records about 180,000 clones, approximately 88% being singletons. The sample in question was peripheral blood, obtained after recovery from COVID-19. These receptors all stem from a human donor who had recovered from COVID-19.

The chain combines TRBV24-1 with TRBJ2-1, with 11 bases identical to TRBD2. The CDR3 is made up of 17 amino acids. Germline V gene lookup returns CDR1 KGHDR and CDR2 SFDVKD. Trimming cost V 5 bases and J 4 bases; bases outside gene matches: 9. As DNA, the CDR3 is TGTGCCACCAGTGCAATTAGCGGGGGGGCGGATTACAATGAGCAGTTCTTC. Translated: CATSAISGGADYNEQFF.

The chain employs TRBV28 and TRBJ2-5; TRBD1 agrees at 8 bases. Germline V CDR1 and CDR2: MDHEN, SYDVKM. The CDR3 has 12 amino acids. The J segment lost 4 bases and the V segment lost 6 bases, leaving 1 base of the junction unmatched. CDR3 nucleotides: TGTGCCAGCAGCACAGGGGGAGAGACCCAGTACTTC. Protein sequence: CASSTGGETQYF.

The chain couples TRBV3-1 (or the pseudogene TRBV3-2) to TRBJ2-6; TRBD2 matches 11 bases. CDR1 and CDR2 from the germline V gene are LGHDT and YNNKEL (reference sequence). The ends lost 1 base at V and 2 bases at J; junction bases unmatched: 7. The CDR3 spans 19 residues. The CDR3 here is CASSQVGTSGRAGANVLTF. The CDR3 DNA is TGTGCCAGCAGCCAAGTGGGTACTAGCGGGAGAGCTGGGGCCAACGTCCTGACTTTC.

The chain couples TRBV28 to TRBJ1-6; D not resolved. Germline CDR1 is MDHEN and CDR2 is SYDVKM. The CDR3 is 13 amino acids. Trimming removed 7 bases at V and 5 bases at J, with 9 bases between. CDR3 in DNA: TGTGCCAGCAAAAGACGGGATAATTCACCCCTCCACTTT. Protein product: CASKRRDNSPLHF.

The chain combines TRBV25-1 with TRBJ1-6; D is ambiguous. The germline V gene encodes CDR1 MGHDK and CDR2 SYGVNS. The length of the CDR3 is 16 residues. The V gene lost 3 bases and the J gene lost 10 bases, with 19 bases spanning the gap. CDR3 nucleotide sequence: TGTGCCAGCAGTGACCGGACGTCCATCACGAGCTCACCCCTCCACTTT. Translation: CASSDRTSITSSPLHF.

V and J are TRBV28 and TRBJ1-6; D gene unclear. CDR3 length equals 16 residues. Germline V gene data show CDR1 as MDHEN and CDR2 as SYDVKM. The ends were cut back, 3 bases at V and 2 bases at J, with 11 bases in the middle. The CDR3 DNA reads as TGTGCCAGCAGTTTGCCCGGCCGGACCTATAATTCACCCCTCCACTTT. Protein sequence: CASSLPGRTYNSPLHF.

DNA of the CDR3: TGTGCCAGCAGCCAGCGTTTTGAACTGTTTTTT. Protein product: CASSQRFELFF. The chain joins TRBV3-1 (or the pseudogene TRBV3-2) to TRBJ1-4; D gene unclear. Germline assignment: CDR1 LGHDT and CDR2 YNNKEL (reference sequence). The CDR3 extends over 11 amino acids. The V gene lost 3 bases and the J gene lost 12 bases, with 8 bases spanning the gap.

The chain recombines TRBV6-1 with TRBJ2-1, with 10 bases matching TRBD1. Germline V gene data show CDR1 as MNHNS and CDR2 as SASEGT. The CDR3 has 13 residues. The V gene end was trimmed by 0 bases and the J gene end by 15 bases; junction bases not matched to a gene: 5. CDR3 coding DNA: TGTGCCAGCAGTGAAGCGAGGGGACAGGGGTTGTTCTTC. Its translation: CASSEARGQGLFF.

The V gene is TRBV2, the J gene TRBJ1-1; possible D gene TRBD1, 6 bases. Trimming removed 5 bases at V and 6 bases at J, with 19 bases between. Germline V gene lookup returns CDR1 SNHLY and CDR2 FYNNEI. The CDR3 is 15 residues long. CDR3 DNA: TGTGCCAGCAGTCCGTTTGGGGGGGCCGGGGCTGAAGCTTTCTTT. It translates to CASSPFGGAGAEAFF.

V gene TRBV7-2 combines with J gene TRBJ1-3; D call uncertain. Germline values: CDR1 SGHTA, CDR2 FQGNSA. V was shortened by 1 base and J by 0 bases, with 4 bases between the two germline ends. CDR3 length: 14 residues. The CDR3, as DNA: TGTGCCAGCAGCTTAGGGTTCTCTGGAAACACCATATATTTT. It specifies CASSLGFSGNTIYF.

Here the CDR3 reads CASSVALTSGGYNEQFF. The CDR3 DNA reads as TGTGCCAGCAGCGTAGCGTTAACTAGCGGGGGTTACAATGAGCAGTTCTTC. This rearrangement joins TRBV9 to TRBJ2-1; 11 nucleotides line up with TRBD2. The germline CDR1 and CDR2 sequences are SGDLS and YYNGEE. CDR3 length: 17 residues. The V and J ends lost 0 bases and 4 bases, in that order; junction bases with no gene match: 6.

V and J are TRBV5-1 and TRBJ2-1; D remains ambiguous. The CDR3 length is 12 residues. Germline V lookup: CDR1 SGHRS, CDR2 YFSETQ. V lost 3 bases and J lost 8, with 9 bases in between. The CDR3, as DNA: TGCGCCAGCAGCTGGGCCCCCTATGAGCAGTTCTTC. Protein product: CASSWAPYEQFF.

This rearrangement joins TRBV5-4 to TRBJ1-1, with 8 bases that match TRBD1. Unmatched junction bases numbered 4, after V lost 2 bases and J lost 4 bases. The germline CDR1 and CDR2 sequences are SGHNT and YYREEE (reference sequence). The CDR3 is 14 residues long. CDR3 region: CASSFRDRSTEAFF. Here the CDR3 DNA reads TGTGCCAGCAGCTTCCGGGACAGGTCCACTGAAGCTTTCTTT. Combining the CDR3 with reference TRBV5-4 and TRBJ1-1 gives the whole variable domain ETGVTQSPTHLIKTRGQQVTLRCSSQSGHNTVSWYQQALGQGPQFIFQYYREEENGRGNFPPRFSGLQFPNYSSELNVNALELDDSALYLCASSFRDRSTEAFFGQGTRLTVV.

The CDR3 DNA reads as TGTGCCAGCAGCATGGGAGGGGCCCACTCCGTCGGGCAGAACACTGAAGCTTTCTTT. Translation: CASSMGGAHSVGQNTEAFF. The chain combines TRBV7-9 with TRBJ1-1; a weak D match, TRBD1 (5 bases). This CDR3 is 19 amino acids long. The V gene lost 5 bases and the J gene lost 1 base, with 26 bases spanning the gap. Germline V lookup: CDR1 SEHNR, CDR2 FQNEAQ (reference sequence).

The chain employs TRBV6-5 and TRBJ2-7; D perhaps matches TRBD1 (6 bases). This CDR3 has 14 amino acids. The germline gives CDR1 MNHEY, CDR2 SVGAGI. The V gene lost 2 bases and the J gene lost 2 bases, with 10 bases spanning the gap. The CDR3 DNA reads as TGTGCCAGCAGTTACGGGGGCCCGCCCTACGAGCAGTACTTC. Protein sequence: CASSYGGPPYEQYF.